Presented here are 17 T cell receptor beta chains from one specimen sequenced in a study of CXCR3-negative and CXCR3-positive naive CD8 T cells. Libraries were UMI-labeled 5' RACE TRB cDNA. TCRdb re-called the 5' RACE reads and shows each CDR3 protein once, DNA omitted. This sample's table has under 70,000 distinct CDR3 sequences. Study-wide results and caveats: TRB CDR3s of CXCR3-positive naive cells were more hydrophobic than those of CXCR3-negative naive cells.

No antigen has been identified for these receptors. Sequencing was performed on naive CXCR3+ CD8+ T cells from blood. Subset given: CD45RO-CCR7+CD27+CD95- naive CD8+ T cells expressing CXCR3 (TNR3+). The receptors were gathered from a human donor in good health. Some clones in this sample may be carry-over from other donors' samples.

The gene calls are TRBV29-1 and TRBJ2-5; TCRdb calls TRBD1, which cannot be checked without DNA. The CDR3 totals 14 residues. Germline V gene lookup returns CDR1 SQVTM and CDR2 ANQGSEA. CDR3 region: CSVDPDRYQETQYF.

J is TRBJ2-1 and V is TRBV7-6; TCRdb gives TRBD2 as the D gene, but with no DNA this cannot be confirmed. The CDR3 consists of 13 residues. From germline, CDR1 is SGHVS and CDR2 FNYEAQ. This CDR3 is CASSLSAGLEQFF.

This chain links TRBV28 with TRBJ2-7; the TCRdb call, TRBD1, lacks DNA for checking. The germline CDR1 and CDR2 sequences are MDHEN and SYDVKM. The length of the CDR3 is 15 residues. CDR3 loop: CASRLGTGGSYEQYF.

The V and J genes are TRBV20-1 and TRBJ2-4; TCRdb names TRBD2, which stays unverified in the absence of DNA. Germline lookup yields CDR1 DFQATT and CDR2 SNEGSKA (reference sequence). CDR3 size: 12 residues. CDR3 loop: CSARHFLGPEGF.

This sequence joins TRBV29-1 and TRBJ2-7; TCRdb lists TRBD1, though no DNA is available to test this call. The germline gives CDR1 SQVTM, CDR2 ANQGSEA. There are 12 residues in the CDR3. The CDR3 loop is CSVGPAEYEQYF.

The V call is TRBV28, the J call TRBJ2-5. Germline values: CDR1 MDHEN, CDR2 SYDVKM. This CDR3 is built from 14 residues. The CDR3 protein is CASSSPTEMETQYF.

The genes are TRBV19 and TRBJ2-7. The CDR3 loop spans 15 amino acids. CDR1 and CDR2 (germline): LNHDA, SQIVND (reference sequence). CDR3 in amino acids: CASSTAAAWSYEQYF.

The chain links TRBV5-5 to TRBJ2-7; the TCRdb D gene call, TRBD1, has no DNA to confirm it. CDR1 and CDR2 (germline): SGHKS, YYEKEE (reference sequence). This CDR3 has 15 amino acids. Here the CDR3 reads CASSNPGQGAHEQYF.

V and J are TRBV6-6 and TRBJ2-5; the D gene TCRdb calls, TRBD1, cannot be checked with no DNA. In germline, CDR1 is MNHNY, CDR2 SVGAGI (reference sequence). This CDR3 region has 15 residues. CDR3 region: CASSYSPLVQETQYF.

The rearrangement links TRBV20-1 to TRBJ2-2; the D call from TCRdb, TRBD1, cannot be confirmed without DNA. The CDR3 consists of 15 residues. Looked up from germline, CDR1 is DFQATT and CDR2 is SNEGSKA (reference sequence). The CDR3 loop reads CSAREGGVNTGELFF.

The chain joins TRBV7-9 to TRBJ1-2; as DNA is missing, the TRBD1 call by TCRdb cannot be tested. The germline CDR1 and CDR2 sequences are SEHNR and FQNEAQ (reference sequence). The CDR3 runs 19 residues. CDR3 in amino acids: CASSLGAWTGGQRAYGYTF.

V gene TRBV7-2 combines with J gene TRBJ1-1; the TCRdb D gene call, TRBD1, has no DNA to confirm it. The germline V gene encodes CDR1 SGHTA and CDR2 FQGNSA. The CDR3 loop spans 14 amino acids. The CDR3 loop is CASSLGGVNTEAFF.

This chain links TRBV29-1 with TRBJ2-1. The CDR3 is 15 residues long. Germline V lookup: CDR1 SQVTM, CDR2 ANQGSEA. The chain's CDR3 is CSVFMTLNNYNEQFF.

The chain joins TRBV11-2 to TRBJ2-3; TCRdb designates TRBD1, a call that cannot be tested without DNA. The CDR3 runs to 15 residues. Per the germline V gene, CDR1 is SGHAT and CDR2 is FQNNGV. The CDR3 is CASSEGQGWADTQYF.

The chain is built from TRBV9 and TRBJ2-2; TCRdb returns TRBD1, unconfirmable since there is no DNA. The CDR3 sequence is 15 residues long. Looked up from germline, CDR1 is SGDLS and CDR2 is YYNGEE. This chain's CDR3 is CASSDTGGNTGELFF.

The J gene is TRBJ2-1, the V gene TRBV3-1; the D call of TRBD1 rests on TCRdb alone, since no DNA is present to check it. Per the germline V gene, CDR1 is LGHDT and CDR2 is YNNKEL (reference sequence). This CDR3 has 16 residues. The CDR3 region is CASSQDGGQPNNEQFF.

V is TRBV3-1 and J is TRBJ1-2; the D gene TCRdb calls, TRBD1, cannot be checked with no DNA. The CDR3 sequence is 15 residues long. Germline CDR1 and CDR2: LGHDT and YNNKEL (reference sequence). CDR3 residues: CASSRIGQPLYGYTF.